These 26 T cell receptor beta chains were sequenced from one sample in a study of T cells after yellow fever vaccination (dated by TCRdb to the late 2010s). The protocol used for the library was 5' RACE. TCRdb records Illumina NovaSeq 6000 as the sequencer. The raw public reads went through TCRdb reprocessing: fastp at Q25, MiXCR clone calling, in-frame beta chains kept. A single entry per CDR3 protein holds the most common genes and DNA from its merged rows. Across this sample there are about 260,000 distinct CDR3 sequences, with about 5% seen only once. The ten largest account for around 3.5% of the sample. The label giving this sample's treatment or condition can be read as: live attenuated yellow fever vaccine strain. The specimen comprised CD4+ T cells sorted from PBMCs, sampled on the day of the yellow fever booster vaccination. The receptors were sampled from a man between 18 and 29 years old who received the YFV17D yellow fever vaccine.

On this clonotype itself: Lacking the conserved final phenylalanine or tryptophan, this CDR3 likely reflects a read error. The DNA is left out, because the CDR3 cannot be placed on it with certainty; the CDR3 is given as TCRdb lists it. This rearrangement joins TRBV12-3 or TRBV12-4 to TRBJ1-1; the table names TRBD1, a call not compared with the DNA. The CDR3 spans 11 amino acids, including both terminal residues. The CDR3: CASSDRGDYSL.

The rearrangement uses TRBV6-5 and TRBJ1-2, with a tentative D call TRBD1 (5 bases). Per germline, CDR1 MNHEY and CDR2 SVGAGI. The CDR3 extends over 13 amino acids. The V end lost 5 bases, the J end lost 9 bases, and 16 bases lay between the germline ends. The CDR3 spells CASSPRQHRCYTF. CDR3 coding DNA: TGTGCCAGCAGTCCTCGACAGCATAGGTGCTACACCTTC.

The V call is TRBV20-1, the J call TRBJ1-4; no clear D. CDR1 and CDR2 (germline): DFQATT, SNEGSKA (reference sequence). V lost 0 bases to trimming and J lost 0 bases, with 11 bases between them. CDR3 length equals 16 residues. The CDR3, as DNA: TGCAGTGCTAGAGATACGAGGTTCGCAACTAATGAAAAACTGTTTTTT. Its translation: CSARDTRFATNEKLFF.

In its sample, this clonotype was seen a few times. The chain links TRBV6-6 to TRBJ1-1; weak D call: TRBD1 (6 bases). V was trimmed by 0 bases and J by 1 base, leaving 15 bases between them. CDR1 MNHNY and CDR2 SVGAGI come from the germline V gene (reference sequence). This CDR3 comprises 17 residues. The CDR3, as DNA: TGTGCCAGCAGTTACTCGAGCAGGGGCTGGGGGAACACTGAAGCTTTCTTT. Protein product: CASSYSSRGWGNTEAFF.

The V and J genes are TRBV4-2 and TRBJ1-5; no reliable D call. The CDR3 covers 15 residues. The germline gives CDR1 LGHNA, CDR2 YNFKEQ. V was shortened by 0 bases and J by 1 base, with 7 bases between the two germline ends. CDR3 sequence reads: CASSQDGDSNQPQHF. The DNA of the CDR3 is TGTGCCAGCAGCCAAGATGGTGACAGCAATCAGCCCCAGCATTTT.

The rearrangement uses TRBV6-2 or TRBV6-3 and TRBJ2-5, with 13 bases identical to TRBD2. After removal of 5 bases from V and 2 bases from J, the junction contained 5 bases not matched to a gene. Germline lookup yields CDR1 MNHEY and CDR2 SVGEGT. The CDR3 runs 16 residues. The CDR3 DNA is TGTGCCAGCAGTATGACTAGCGGGGGGTTTCAAGAGACCCAGTACTTC. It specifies CASSMTSGGFQETQYF.

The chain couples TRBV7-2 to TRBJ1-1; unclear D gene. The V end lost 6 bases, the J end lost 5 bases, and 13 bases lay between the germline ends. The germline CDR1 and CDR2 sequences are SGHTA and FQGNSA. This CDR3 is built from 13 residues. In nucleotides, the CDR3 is TGTGCCAGCAGTAATGGGATGATAACTGAAGCTTTCTTT. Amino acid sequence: CASSNGMITEAFF.

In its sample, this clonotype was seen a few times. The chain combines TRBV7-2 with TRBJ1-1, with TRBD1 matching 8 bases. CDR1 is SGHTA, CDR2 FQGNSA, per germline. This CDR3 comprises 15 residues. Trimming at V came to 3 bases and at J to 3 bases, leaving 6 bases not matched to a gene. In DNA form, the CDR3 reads TGTGCCAGCAGCTTGAGGCCAGGGGGCGACACTGAAGCTTTCTTT. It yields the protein CASSLRPGGDTEAFF.

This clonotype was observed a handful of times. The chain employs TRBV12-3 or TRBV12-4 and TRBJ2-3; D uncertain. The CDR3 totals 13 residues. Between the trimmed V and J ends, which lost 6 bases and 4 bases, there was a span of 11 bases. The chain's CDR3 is CASSLLGADTQYF. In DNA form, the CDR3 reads TGTGCCAGCAGCTTGCTAGGCGCAGATACGCAGTATTTT.

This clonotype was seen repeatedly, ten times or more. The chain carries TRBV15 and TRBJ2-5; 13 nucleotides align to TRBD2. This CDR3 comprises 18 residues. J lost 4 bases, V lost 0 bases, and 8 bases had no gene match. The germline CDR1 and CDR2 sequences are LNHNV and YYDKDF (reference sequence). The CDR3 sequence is CATSRDRTSGGAGETQYF. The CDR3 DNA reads TGTGCCACCAGCAGAGATCGAACTAGCGGGGGGGCGGGAGAGACCCAGTACTTC.

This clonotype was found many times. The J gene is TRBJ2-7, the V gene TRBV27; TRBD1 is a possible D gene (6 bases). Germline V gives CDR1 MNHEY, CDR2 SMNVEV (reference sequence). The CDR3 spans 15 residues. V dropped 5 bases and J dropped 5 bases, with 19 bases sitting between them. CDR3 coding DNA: TGTGCCAGCAGTGAAAACTACAGGGTTGGGCACGAGCAGTACTTC. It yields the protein CASSENYRVGHEQYF.

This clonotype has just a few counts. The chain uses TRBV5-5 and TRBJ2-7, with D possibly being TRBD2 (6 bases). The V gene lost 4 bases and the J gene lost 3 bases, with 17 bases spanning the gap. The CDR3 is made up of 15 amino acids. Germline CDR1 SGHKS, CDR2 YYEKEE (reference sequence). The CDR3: CASSPGRGAFYEQYF. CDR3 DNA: TGTGCCAGCAGCCCGGGGCGGGGCGCTTTCTACGAGCAGTACTTC.

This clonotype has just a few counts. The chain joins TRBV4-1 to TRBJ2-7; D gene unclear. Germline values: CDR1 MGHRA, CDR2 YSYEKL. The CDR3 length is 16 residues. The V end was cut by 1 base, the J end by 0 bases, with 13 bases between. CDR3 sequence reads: CASSQGLLRPSYEQYF. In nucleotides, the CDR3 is TGCGCCAGCAGCCAAGGTCTTTTACGGCCCTCCTACGAGCAGTACTTC.

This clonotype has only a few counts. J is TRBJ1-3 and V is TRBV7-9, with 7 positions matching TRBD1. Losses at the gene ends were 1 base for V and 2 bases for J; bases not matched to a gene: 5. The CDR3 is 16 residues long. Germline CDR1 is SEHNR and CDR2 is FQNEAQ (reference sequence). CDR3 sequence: CASSLGQGLTGNTIYF. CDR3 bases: TGTGCCAGCAGCTTAGGACAGGGACTAACTGGAAACACCATATATTTT.

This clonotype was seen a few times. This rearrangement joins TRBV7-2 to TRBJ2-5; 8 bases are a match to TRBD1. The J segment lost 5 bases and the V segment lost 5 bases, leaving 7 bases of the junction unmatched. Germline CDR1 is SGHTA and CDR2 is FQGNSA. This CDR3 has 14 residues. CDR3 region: CASSRQGQGETQYF. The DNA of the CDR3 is TGTGCCAGCAGCCGACAGGGGCAGGGGGAGACCCAGTACTTC.

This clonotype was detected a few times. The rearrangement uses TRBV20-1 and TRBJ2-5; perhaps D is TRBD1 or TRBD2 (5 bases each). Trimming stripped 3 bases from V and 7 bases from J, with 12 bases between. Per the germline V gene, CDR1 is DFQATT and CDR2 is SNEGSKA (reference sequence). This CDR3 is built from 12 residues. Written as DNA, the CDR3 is TGCAGTGCTAGGAGGGGCCACGGGACCCAGTACTTC. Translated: CSARRGHGTQYF.

The CDR3 nucleotides are TGTGCCAGCATCGGACAGGCACTAGCGGGGATCCATGAGCAGTTCTTC. This sequence encodes CASIGQALAGIHEQFF. The chain joins TRBV28 to TRBJ2-1; TRBD2 aligns across 10 bases. Per the germline V gene, CDR1 is MDHEN and CDR2 is SYDVKM. Trimming cost V 7 bases and J 8 bases; bases outside gene matches: 14. The CDR3 consists of 16 residues.

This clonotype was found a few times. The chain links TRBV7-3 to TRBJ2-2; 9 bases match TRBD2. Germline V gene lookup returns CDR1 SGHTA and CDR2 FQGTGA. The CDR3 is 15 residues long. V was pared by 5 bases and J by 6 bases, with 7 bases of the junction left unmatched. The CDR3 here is CASSLSGGASGELFF. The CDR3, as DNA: TGTGCCAGCAGCCTTAGCGGGGGAGCCTCCGGGGAGCTGTTTTTT.

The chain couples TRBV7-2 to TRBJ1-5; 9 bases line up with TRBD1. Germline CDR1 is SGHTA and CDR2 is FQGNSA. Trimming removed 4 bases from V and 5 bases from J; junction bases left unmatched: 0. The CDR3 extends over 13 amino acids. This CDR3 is CASSWTGDQPQHF. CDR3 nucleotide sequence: TGTGCCAGCAGCTGGACAGGGGATCAGCCCCAGCATTTT.

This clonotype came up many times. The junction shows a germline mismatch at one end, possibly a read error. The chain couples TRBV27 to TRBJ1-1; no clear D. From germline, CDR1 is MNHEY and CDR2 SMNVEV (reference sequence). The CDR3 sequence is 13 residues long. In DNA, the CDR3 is TGTGCCAGCAGTTTACGAGGGAACCCTGAAGCTTTCTTT. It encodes CASSLRGNPEAFF.

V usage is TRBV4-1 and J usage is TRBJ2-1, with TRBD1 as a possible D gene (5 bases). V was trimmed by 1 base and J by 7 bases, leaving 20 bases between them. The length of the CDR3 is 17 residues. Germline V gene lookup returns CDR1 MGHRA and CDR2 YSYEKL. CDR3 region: CASSQGFYAGKRNEQFF. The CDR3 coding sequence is TGCGCCAGCAGCCAAGGGTTTTATGCAGGGAAAAGGAATGAGCAGTTCTTC.

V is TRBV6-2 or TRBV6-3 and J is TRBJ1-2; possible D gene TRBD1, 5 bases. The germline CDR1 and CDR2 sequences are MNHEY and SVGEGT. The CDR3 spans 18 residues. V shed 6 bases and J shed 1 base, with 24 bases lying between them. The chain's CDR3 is CASSQLTANRLINYGYTF. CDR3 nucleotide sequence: TGTGCCAGCAGCCAACTGACAGCAAACCGCCTTATTAACTATGGCTACACCTTC.

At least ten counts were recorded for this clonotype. The chain's CDR3 is CASSRNGGTDTQYF. Written as DNA, the CDR3 is TGTGCCAGCAGCCGGAACGGGGGAACGGATACGCAGTATTTT. This sequence joins TRBV7-3 and TRBJ2-3; maybe TRBD2 (6 bases). Between the trimmed V and J ends, which lost 5 bases and 6 bases, there was a span of 15 bases. CDR3 size: 14 residues. Germline V gene lookup returns CDR1 SGHTA and CDR2 FQGTGA.

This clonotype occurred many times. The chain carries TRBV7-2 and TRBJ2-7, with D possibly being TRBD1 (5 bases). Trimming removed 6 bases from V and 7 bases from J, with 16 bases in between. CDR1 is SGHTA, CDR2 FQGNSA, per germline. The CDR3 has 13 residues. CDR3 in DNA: TGTGCCAGCAGAGACCCTGGGGCCCGGGAGCAGTACTTC. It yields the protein CASRDPGAREQYF.

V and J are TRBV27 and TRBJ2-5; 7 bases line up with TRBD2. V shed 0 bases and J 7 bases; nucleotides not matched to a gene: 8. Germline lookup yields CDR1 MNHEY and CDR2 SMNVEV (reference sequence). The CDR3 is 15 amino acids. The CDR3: CASSLSKTPGGTQYF. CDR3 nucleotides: TGTGCCAGCAGTTTATCTAAGACTCCGGGGGGGACCCAGTACTTC.

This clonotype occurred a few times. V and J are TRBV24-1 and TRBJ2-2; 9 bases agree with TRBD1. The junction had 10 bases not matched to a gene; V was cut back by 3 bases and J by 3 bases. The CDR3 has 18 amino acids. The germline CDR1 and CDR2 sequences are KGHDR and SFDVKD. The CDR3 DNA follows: TGTGCCACCAGTGATACCCGGACAGGGGATATTTACACCGGGGAGCTGTTTTTT. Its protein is CATSDTRTGDIYTGELFF.